The clone carrying this T cell receptor beta chain has only a few counts. The target antigen is unknown. This entry comes from a study of CD8 T cells in ankylosing spondylitis. The CDR3 is 15 residues long. Germline V lookup: CDR1 SGHDT, CDR2 YYEEEE. With 5 bases clipped from V and 4 bases from J, the junction kept 8 bases outside the gene matches. Regarding the study as a whole: Relatively rare in peripheral blood, disease-linked clones were also CD8+. There was a TCR beta motif, made of 7 to 9 highly homologous variants, that appeared characteristic of ankylosing spondylitis blood. A number of the motif variants had already been described in reactive arthritis synovial fluid and blood.

MiXCR was run by TCRdb on the 5' RACE reads, yielding one entry per CDR3 protein. The data show fewer than 500,000 distinct CDR3 sequences, about 25% seen once. The gene calls are TRBV5-6 and TRBJ2-1; TRBD1 matches at 8 bases. This receptor was taken from a male donor with ankylosing spondylitis. Sequenced input: blood, either unsorted or a sorted T cell fraction (not recorded which). The CDR3: CASSFSGTGYNEQFF. The DNA for the CDR3 is TGTGCCAGCAGTTTCTCCGGGACAGGTTACAATGAGCAGTTCTTC.